Presented here are 21 T cell receptor beta chains from one specimen sequenced in a study of T cells in Graves' hyperthyroidism and ophthalmopathy. RNA transcripts served as the template for amplifying TCR beta CDR3 regions. The study used the HTBI primer set for a first-round RT-PCR of the TCR CDR3. TCRdb ran MiXCR on the multiplex PCR reads and lists one entry per CDR3 protein. Among about 760,000 distinct CDR3 sequences listed, over 35% were seen once. Sequencing was performed on blood. The receptor source for this set is a woman between 40 and 55 years old with Graves' hyperthyroidism.

This clonotype was picked up a small number of times. The chain couples TRBV6-5 to TRBJ1-5; no definite D call. The germline CDR1 and CDR2 sequences are MNHEY and SVGAGI. The CDR3 totals 13 residues. V lost 0 bases, J lost 7 bases, and 7 bases lay in between. In DNA, the CDR3 is TGTGCCAGCAGTTACTCGGGTCGGCAGCCCCAGCATTTT. This codes for CASSYSGRQPQHF.

This chain uses TRBV4-1 with TRBJ2-5; D remains ambiguous. V shed 0 bases and J shed 3 bases, with 11 bases lying between them. CDR1 is MGHRA, CDR2 YSYEKL, per germline. The CDR3 contains 15 residues. The CDR3 reads CASSQDPRRKETQYF. DNA of the CDR3: TGCGCCAGCAGCCAAGACCCACGAAGAAAAGAGACCCAGTACTTC.

The CDR3 protein is CAISETGAYNSPLHF. In DNA, the CDR3 is TGTGCCATCAGTGAAACAGGGGCTTATAATTCACCCCTCCACTTT. V is TRBV10-3 and J is TRBJ1-6; 7 bases map to TRBD1. CDR3 size: 15 residues. CDR1 and CDR2 (germline): ENHRY, SYGVKD. Germline trimming cut 3 bases from V and 4 bases from J; bases unmatched to any gene: 3.

The table lists this clonotype with a few counts. The V and J genes are TRBV4-3 and TRBJ1-2, with D uncertain. The CDR3 sequence is 14 residues long. Per germline, CDR1 LGHNA and CDR2 YSLEER. V lost 0 bases, J lost 8 bases, and 13 bases lay in between. This chain's CDR3 is CASSQEVWAGGYTF. CDR3 in DNA: TGCGCCAGCAGCCAAGAAGTATGGGCAGGCGGCTACACCTTC.

The chain combines TRBV12-3 or TRBV12-4 with TRBJ2-2; possibly TRBD1 for D (7 bases). The CDR3 runs to 20 residues. V was clipped by 2 bases and J by 7 bases, with 29 bases between them. In nucleotides, the CDR3 is TGTGCCAGCAGTTTACAGGAGGGGGCCAGAGCCACCTCCGATGACGGGGAGCTGTTTTTT. Encoded protein: CASSLQEGARATSDDGELFF.

The V gene is TRBV12-3 or TRBV12-4, the J gene TRBJ1-5; 9 positions match TRBD1. Trimming at V came to 5 bases and at J to 5 bases, leaving 4 bases not matched to a gene. The length of the CDR3 is 14 residues. The CDR3 coding sequence is TGTGCCAGCAGTCTCCGGACAGGGGATCAGCCCCAGCATTTT. It translates to CASSLRTGDQPQHF.

The table lists this clonotype with many counts. The chain has TRBV10-3 and TRBJ1-5, with 9 nucleotides matching TRBD1. From germline, CDR1 is ENHRY and CDR2 SYGVKD. V shed 6 bases, J shed 5 bases, and the junction held 8 bases outside the gene matches. This CDR3 has 15 amino acids. The CDR3 here is CAIRGQGDGDQPQHF. The CDR3 DNA reads as TGTGCCATCAGGGGACAGGGTGATGGAGATCAGCCCCAGCATTTT.

The rearrangement links TRBV9 to TRBJ1-5; no definite D call. Germline lookup yields CDR1 SGDLS and CDR2 YYNGEE. Trimming took 4 bases from V and 5 from J, leaving 19 bases between them. This CDR3 is 16 amino acids long. The CDR3 nucleotides read TGTGCCAGCAGCATCTCTGCTATCGGGATTGATCAGCCCCAGCATTTT. Its translation is CASSISAIGIDQPQHF.

This clonotype came up many times. The chain carries TRBV5-1 and TRBJ2-7; D is unclear. The CDR3 is 15 residues long. Trimming left V 5 bases short and J 2 bases short, with 17 bases between. Germline V gene sequence: CDR1 SGHRS, CDR2 YFSETQ. The DNA of the CDR3 is TGCGCCAGCAGGCGATCGGCCACTTCAACCTACGAGCAGTACTTC. Translation gives CASRRSATSTYEQYF.

The genes are TRBV4-3 and TRBJ2-3; no firm D call. The germline CDR1 and CDR2 sequences are LGHNA and YSLEER. This CDR3 comprises 16 residues. V dropped 0 bases and J dropped 2 bases, with 12 bases sitting between them. In nucleotides, the CDR3 is TGCGCCAGCAGCCAAGATCTGGGCCGGACCACAGATACGCAGTATTTT. Translated, it gives CASSQDLGRTTDTQYF.

As to this clonotype: One junction end does not reproduce the germline sequence, and a read error may be involved. The chain is built from TRBV20-1 and TRBJ1-5; maybe TRBD1 (5 bases). Germline V CDR1 and CDR2: DFQATT, SNEGSKA (reference sequence). This CDR3 is built from 14 residues. The CDR3 is CSTSAGISNQPQHF. Here the CDR3 DNA reads TGCAGTACTAGCGCAGGGATTAGCAATCAGCCCCAGCATTTT.

As regards this clonotype: A much larger clonotype is one base distant, so this may be a read error. This rearrangement joins TRBV7-9 to TRBJ2-5; a possible D gene is TRBD2 (6 bases). The germline V gene has CDR1 SEHNR and CDR2 FQNEAQ (reference sequence). The length of the CDR3 is 15 residues. The V gene lost 1 base and the J gene lost 5 bases, with 14 bases spanning the gap. The CDR3 spells CASSLGGEPSETQYF. The CDR3 DNA reads TGTGCCAGCAGCTTAGGGGGGGAACCTTCTGAGACCCAGTACTTC.

This CDR3 reads CATSGTAGGYTF. The CDR3 nucleotides are TGTGCCACAAGCGGGACGGCTGGGGGCTACACCTTC. V and J are TRBV6-5 and TRBJ1-2, with D possibly TRBD1 on 5 matching bases. In germline, CDR1 is MNHEY, CDR2 SVGAGI. The CDR3 covers 12 residues. The V end lost 10 bases, the J end lost 8 bases, and 17 bases lay between the germline ends.

About this clonotype itself: One junction end does not reproduce the germline sequence, and a read error may be involved. This sequence joins TRBV20-1 and TRBJ1-2; D might be TRBD1 (5 bases). Per germline, CDR1 DFQATT and CDR2 SNEGSKA (reference sequence). The CDR3 runs to 11 residues. The CDR3 here is CRGRSNFGYTF. CDR3 in DNA: TGCAGGGGACGATCTAACTTTGGCTACACCTTC.

This chain connects TRBV2 to TRBJ1-2; no firm D call. The V gene's germline CDR1 is SNHLY and CDR2 FYNNEI. The V end lost 7 bases, the J end lost 7 bases, and 13 bases lay between the germline ends. This CDR3 has 12 residues. The CDR3 is CASIETGIGYTF. The CDR3 nucleotides read TGTGCCAGCATCGAGACGGGGATTGGCTACACCTTC.

The gene calls are TRBV6-2 or TRBV6-3 and TRBJ1-1, with D perhaps TRBD1 (6 bases). V lost 4 bases and J lost 7, with 16 bases in between. CDR3 length: 14 amino acids. Looked up from germline, CDR1 is MNHEY and CDR2 is SVGEGT. In nucleotides, the CDR3 is TGTGCCAGCAGTTCCCCGAACAGGGATGTTGAAGCTTTCTTT. Translating it yields CASSSPNRDVEAFF.

J is TRBJ1-5 and V is TRBV12-3 or TRBV12-4; maybe TRBD1 (5 bases). CDR3 length: 16 residues. With 3 bases removed from V and 4 bases from J, the gap between germline ends came to 16 bases. This CDR3 is CASSFGWQGDNQPQHF. In DNA form, the CDR3 reads TGTGCCAGCAGTTTCGGTTGGCAGGGAGATAATCAGCCCCAGCATTTT.

The V gene is TRBV6-5, the J gene TRBJ1-6; TRBD1 aligns across 9 bases. The CDR3 loop spans 17 amino acids. Germline CDR1 and CDR2: MNHEY and SVGAGI. Germline trimming cut 6 bases from V and 0 bases from J; bases unmatched to any gene: 6. CDR3 DNA: TGTGCCAGCAGCATTACAGGGGGCGGCTCCTATAATTCACCCCTCCACTTT. It codes for CASSITGGGSYNSPLHF.

This clonotype has a count of ten or more. This chain joins TRBV7-2 and TRBJ2-5, with D possibly being TRBD1 or TRBD2 (5 bases each). Germline CDR1 is SGHTA and CDR2 is FQGNSA. V gave up 5 bases and J gave up 3 bases, with 13 bases separating them. The CDR3 consists of 14 residues. The CDR3 sequence is CASSPGAAEETQYF. The DNA of the CDR3 is TGTGCCAGCAGCCCCGGGGCAGCCGAAGAGACCCAGTACTTC.

V is TRBV4-1 and J is TRBJ1-4; the D is unclear. The CDR3 contains 15 residues. With 0 bases removed from V and 5 bases from J, the gap between germline ends came to 10 bases. Germline CDR1 MGHRA, CDR2 YSYEKL. CDR3 coding DNA: TGCGCCAGCAGCCAAGAGCAACAGCGAAATGAAAAACTGTTTTTT. Its translation is CASSQEQQRNEKLFF.

A note on this clonotype: A read error may be the cause here, since a much bigger clone is one base away. Likely a read error: the CDR3 ends without its conserved phenylalanine or tryptophan. V usage is TRBV7-9 and J usage is TRBJ2-7; 7 nucleotides line up with TRBD2. The length of the CDR3 is 15 residues. Germline values: CDR1 SEHNR, CDR2 FQNEAQ (reference sequence). J lost 0 bases, V lost 5 bases, and 7 bases had no gene match. CDR3 residues: CASSPLGGSSYEQYL. CDR3 nucleotides: TGTGCCAGCAGCCCCCTCGGGGGGAGCTCCTACGAGCAGTACCTC.